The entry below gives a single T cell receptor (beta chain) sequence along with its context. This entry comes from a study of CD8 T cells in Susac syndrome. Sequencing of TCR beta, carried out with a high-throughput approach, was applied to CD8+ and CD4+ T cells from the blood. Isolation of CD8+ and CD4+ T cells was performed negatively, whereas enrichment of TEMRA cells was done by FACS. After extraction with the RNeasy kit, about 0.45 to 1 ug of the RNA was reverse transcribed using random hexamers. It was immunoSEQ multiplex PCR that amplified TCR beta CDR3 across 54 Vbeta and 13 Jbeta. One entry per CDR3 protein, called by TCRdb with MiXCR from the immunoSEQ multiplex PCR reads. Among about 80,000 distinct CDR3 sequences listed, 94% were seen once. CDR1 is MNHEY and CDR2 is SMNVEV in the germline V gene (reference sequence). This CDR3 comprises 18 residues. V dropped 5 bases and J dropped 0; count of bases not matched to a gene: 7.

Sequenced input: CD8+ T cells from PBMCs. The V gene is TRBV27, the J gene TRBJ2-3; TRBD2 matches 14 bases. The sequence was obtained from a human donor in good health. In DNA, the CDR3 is TGTGCCAGCAGTCCCGGGACTAGCGGGAGTACTAGCACAGATACGCAGTATTTT. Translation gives CASSPGTSGSTSTDTQYF.